This T cell receptor beta chain was recorded in a study of T cells in localized non-small cell lung cancer. Germline V gives CDR1 LGHNA, CDR2 YNFKEQ. The CDR3 is 13 amino acids. The V gene lost 6 bases and the J gene lost 5 bases, with 14 bases spanning the gap. The assay was immunoSEQ multiplex PCR, and TCRdb's table has in-frame clones only and misses some. This sample has some 130,000 clones, with about 90% found just once. The material sequenced was peripheral blood, taken before any cancer treatment. This clonotype was obtained from a female donor older than 55 with stage I lung adenocarcinoma. V and J are TRBV4-2 and TRBJ2-7; D unclear. This CDR3 reads CASRALGLDEQYF. CDR3 coding DNA: TGTGCCAGCAGGGCGTTGGGGTTGGACGAGCAGTACTTC.